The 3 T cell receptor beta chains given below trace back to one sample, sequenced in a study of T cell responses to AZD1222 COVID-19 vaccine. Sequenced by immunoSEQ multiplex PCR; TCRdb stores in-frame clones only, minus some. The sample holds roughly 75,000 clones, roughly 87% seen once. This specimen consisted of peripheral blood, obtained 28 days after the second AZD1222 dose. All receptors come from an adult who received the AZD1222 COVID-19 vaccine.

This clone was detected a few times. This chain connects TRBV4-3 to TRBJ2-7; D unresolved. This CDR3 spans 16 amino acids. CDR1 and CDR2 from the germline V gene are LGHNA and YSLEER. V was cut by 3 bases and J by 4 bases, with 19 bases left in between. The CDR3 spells CASSHADGRPQYEQYF. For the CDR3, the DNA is TGCGCCAGCAGCCACGCCGATGGACGGCCACAGTACGAGCAGTACTTC.

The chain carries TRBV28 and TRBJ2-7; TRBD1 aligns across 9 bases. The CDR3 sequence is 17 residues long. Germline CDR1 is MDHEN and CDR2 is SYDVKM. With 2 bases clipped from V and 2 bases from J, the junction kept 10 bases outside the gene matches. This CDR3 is CASSLRWDRDFTYEQYF. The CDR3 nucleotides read TGTGCCAGCAGTTTAAGGTGGGACAGGGACTTTACCTACGAGCAGTACTTC.

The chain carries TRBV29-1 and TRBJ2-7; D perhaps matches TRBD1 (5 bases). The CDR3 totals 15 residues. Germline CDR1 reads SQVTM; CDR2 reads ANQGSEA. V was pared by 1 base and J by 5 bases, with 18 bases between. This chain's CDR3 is CSVEAIRGSLNEQYF. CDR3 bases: TGCAGCGTTGAAGCAATAAGGGGTTCTCTCAACGAGCAGTACTTC.